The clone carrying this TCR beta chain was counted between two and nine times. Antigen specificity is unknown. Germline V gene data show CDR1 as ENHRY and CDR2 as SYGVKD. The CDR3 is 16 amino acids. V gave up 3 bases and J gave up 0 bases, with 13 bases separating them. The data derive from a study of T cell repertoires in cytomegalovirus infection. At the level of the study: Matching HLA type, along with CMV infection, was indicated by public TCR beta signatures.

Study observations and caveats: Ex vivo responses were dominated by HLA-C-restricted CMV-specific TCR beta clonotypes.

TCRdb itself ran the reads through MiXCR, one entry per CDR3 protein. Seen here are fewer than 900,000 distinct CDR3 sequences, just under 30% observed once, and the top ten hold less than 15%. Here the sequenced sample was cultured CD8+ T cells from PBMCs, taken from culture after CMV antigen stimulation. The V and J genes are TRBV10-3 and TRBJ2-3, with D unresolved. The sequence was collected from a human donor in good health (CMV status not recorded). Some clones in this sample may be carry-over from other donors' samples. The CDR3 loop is CAISDTAIPSTDTQYF. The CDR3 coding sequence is TGTGCCATCAGTGACACAGCTATCCCTAGCACAGATACGCAGTATTTT.